These T cell receptor beta chains were read from a single sample in a study of blood T cell repertoires in COVID-19. TCRdb keeps only in-frame clones here, not all; method: immunoSEQ multiplex PCR. The data contain around 160,000 clones, approximately 86% of them singletons. The specimen sequenced was PBMCs or T cells enriched from blood (not recorded which). The receptors shown here come from a middle-aged woman who had been exposed to COVID-19. Each CDR3 is given with its conserved first and last residue. Fields, in order: clone size, D gene, J gene, V gene, CDR3 length, CDR3 protein, CDR3 DNA. A D gene is named only where the DNA matches it firmly. Size is stated for part of the rows, as once, few or many counts, or as a class when the clone is expanded.

.,TRBD1,TRBJ1-2,TRBV7-2,15,CASSTRTGPNYGYTF,TGTGCCAGCAGCACCCGGACAGGGCCTAACTATGGCTACACCTTC
few,.,TRBJ1-2,TRBV7-9,12,CASSPTGPGYTF,TGTGCCAGCAGCCCTACAGGGCCTGGCTACACCTTC
.,.,TRBJ1-5,TRBV2,11,CASSREEPQHF,TGTGCCAGCAGTCGGGAGGAGCCCCAGCATTTT
.,TRBD2,TRBJ2-1,TRBV3-1/TRBV3-2,16,CASSPLAGVHYNEQFF,TGTGCCAGCAGCCCCTTAGCGGGAGTTCATTACAATGAGCAGTTCTTC
.,.,TRBJ2-3,TRBV4-1,13,CASSQDPGDTQYF,TGCGCCAGCAGCCAAGATCCGGGGGATACGCAGTATTTT
.,TRBD1,TRBJ1-1,TRBV10-2,12,CASSLDRAEAFF,TGCGCCAGCAGCCTCGACAGGGCTGAAGCTTTCTTT
.,.,TRBJ1-1,TRBV11-2,16,CASSPSMVGANTEAFF,TGTGCCAGCAGCCCCTCCATGGTTGGGGCGAACACTGAAGCTTTCTTT
.,TRBD1,TRBJ1-1,TRBV27,16,CASSSYSDRGGTEAFF,TGTGCCAGCAGTTCTTATTCCGACAGGGGAGGCACTGAAGCTTTCTTT
.,.,TRBJ1-3,TRBV9,16,CASSPRTGSSGNTIYF,TGTGCCAGCAGCCCGAGGACGGGATCCTCTGGAAACACCATATATTTT
.,.,TRBJ1-5,TRBV9,16,CAIPTQTGFRNQPQHF,TGTGCCATCCCAACTCAGACAGGCTTCAGGAATCAGCCCCAGCATTTT
.,.,TRBJ2-3,TRBV6-5,15,CASSYALTATDTQYF,TGTGCCAGCAGTTACGCACTAACCGCCACAGATACGCAGTATTTT
.,.,TRBJ2-7,TRBV27,14,CASSVERSSYEQYF,TGTGCCAGCAGTGTAGAAAGGAGCTCCTACGAGCAGTACTTC
.,TRBD1,TRBJ2-6,TRBV2,16,CASSRDSVSGANVLTF,TGTGCCAGCAGTCGGGACAGTGTCTCTGGGGCCAACGTCCTGACTTTC
.,TRBD2,TRBJ2-7,TRBV7-2,15,CASSQGGSGGGEQYF,TGTGCCAGCAGCCAGGGGGGTAGCGGGGGTGGCGAGCAGTACTTC
.,TRBD2,TRBJ2-1,TRBV19,15,CASSIRAGVPNEQFF,TGTGCCAGTAGTATAAGGGCGGGAGTTCCAAATGAGCAGTTCTTC
.,TRBD2,TRBJ2-7,TRBV9,14,CASSVGTSPYEQYF,TGTGCCAGCAGCGTAGGGACTAGCCCGTACGAGCAGTACTTC
.,TRBD1,TRBJ2-2,TRBV9,16,CASSPRDRETTGELFF,TGTGCCAGCAGCCCCCGGGACAGGGAAACAACCGGGGAGCTGTTTTTT
.,TRBD1,TRBJ1-4,TRBV12-3/TRBV12-4,13,CASSLGTGLKLFF,TGTGCCAGCAGTTTGGGGACAGGGCTCAAACTGTTTTTT
.,TRBD2,TRBJ2-7,TRBV6-5,15,CASTTRRGGTYEQYF,TGTGCCAGCACCACACGTCGGGGGGGAACCTACGAGCAGTACTTC
.,.,TRBJ1-4,TRBV18,14,CASSPPSGNEKLFF,TGTGCCAGCTCACCCCCCTCCGGTAATGAAAAACTGTTTTTT
few,TRBD2,TRBJ2-3,TRBV19,15,CASSTIAGDSDTQYF,TGTGCCAGTAGTACAATAGCGGGAGACTCAGATACGCAGTATTTT
.,.,TRBJ1-2,TRBV7-8,12,CASSLEGYGYTF,TGTGCCAGCAGCCTCGAGGGCTATGGCTACACCTTC
.,.,TRBJ1-1,TRBV12-3/TRBV12-4,13,CASSLGRNTEAFF,TGTGCCAGCAGTTTGGGCAGAAACACTGAAGCTTTCTTT
.,TRBD1,TRBJ2-3,TRBV5-5,15,CASSFSGTVADTQYF,TGTGCCAGCAGCTTTTCTGGGACAGTGGCAGATACGCAGTATTTT
.,.,TRBJ1-5,TRBV4-1,15,CASSQEFQVNQPQHF,TGCGCCAGTAGCCAAGAATTCCAGGTTAATCAGCCCCAGCATTTT
.,.,TRBJ1-2,TRBV19,10,CATGDYGYTF,TGTGCCACAGGGGACTATGGCTACACCTTC
.,.,TRBJ1-3,TRBV29-1,8,CSVARVYF,TGCAGCGTTGCCCGGGTCTATTTT
.,.,TRBJ2-7,TRBV25-1,13,CASSESQTGEQYF,TGTGCCAGCAGTGAATCTCAAACCGGCGAGCAGTACTTC
.,.,TRBJ2-3,TRBV19,15,CASSIGFGRTDTQYF,TGTGCCAGTAGTATAGGGTTTGGCCGCACAGATACGCAGTATTTT
.,.,TRBJ1-6,TRBV3-1/TRBV3-2,17,CASSPRPGLSSFSPLHF,TGTGCCAGCAGCCCCCGTCCGGGGTTGTCGTCGTTTTCACCCCTCCACTTT
few,TRBD1,TRBJ2-7,TRBV5-4,13,CASSSTGLYEQYF,TGTGCCAGCAGCTCGACAGGGTTATACGAGCAGTACTTC
.,TRBD1,TRBJ2-1,TRBV10-3,16,CAISYETGVGNNEQFF,TGTGCCATCAGCTACGAAACAGGGGTTGGGAACAATGAGCAGTTCTTC
.,TRBD1,TRBJ1-4,TRBV7-6,16,CASSLARTGANEKLFF,TGTGCCAGCAGCTTAGCGCGAACAGGGGCGAATGAAAAACTGTTTTTT
.,TRBD1,TRBJ2-2,TRBV24-1,14,CATRGQGDTGELFF,TGTGCCACCAGGGGACAGGGGGACACCGGGGAGCTGTTTTTT
.,TRBD1,TRBJ1-4,TRBV28,15,CASSYTGQVYEKLFF,TGTGCCAGCAGTTATACGGGACAGGTCTATGAAAAACTGTTTTTT
.,.,TRBJ1-5,TRBV19,13,CASSILNGQPQHF,TGTGCCAGTAGTATACTTAACGGGCAGCCCCAGCATTTT
.,TRBD1,TRBJ2-7,TRBV19,16,CASSINGQESSYEQYF,TGTGCCAGTAGTATCAACGGACAGGAGAGCTCCTACGAGCAGTACTTC
.,TRBD1,TRBJ1-6,TRBV10-3,15,CAIRGGGGGDSPLHF,TGTGCCATCAGAGGAGGGGGCGGTGGGGATTCACCCCTCCACTTT
.,.,TRBJ1-2,TRBV28,12,CASGATVYGYTF,TGTGCCAGCGGGGCCACAGTCTATGGCTACACCTTC
.,.,TRBJ1-5,TRBV5-5,16,CASSLWVKGGNQPQHF,TGTGCCAGCAGCTTATGGGTCAAGGGAGGCAATCAGCCCCAGCATTTT
.,.,TRBJ2-1,TRBV12-3/TRBV12-4,13,CASSGMLGNEQFF,TGTGCCAGCAGCGGAATGCTAGGCAATGAGCAGTTCTTC
.,.,TRBJ1-4,TRBV6-5,13,CASSTHRDEKLFF,TGTGCCAGCTCAACCCACAGGGATGAAAAACTGTTTTTT
few,.,TRBJ1-6,TRBV6-6,15,CASSPPRVWESPLHF,TGTGCCAGCAGCCCACCTAGGGTGTGGGAGTCACCCCTCCACTTT
once,.,TRBJ1-2,TRBV12-5,15,CASGLGHPSYYGYTF,TGTGCTAGTGGACTGGGACACCCGTCCTACTATGGCTACACCTTC
.,.,TRBJ2-1,TRBV5-1,13,CASSLQDRNEQFF,TGCGCCAGCAGCCTACAGGATCGCAATGAGCAGTTCTTC
.,.,TRBJ2-3,TRBV9,14,CASSVTGFTDTQYF,TGTGCCAGCAGCGTAACAGGGTTCACAGATACGCAGTATTTT
.,.,TRBJ1-1,TRBV28,13,CASSSYLSTEAFF,TGTGCCAGCAGTTCCTACTTGTCCACTGAAGCTTTCTTT
.,TRBD1,TRBJ2-7,TRBV6-5,12,CATNRGSYEQYF,TGTGCCACCAACAGGGGGAGCTACGAGCAGTACTTC
.,TRBD2,TRBJ2-3,TRBV2,16,CASSRGLAGLTDTQYF,TGTGCCAGCAGTCGGGGACTAGCGGGGCTCACAGATACGCAGTATTTT
.,TRBD1,TRBJ2-2,TRBV4-1,16,CASRTLRGLNTGELFF,TGCGCCAGCAGGACTTTAAGGGGGCTGAACACCGGGGAGCTGTTTTTT
.,.,TRBJ1-4,TRBV5-5,14,CASSAGNVKGKLFF,TGTGCCAGCAGCGCTGGCAACGTAAAGGGGAAACTGTTTTTT
.,.,TRBJ1-1,TRBV18,12,CASSPRNTEAFF,TGTGCCAGCTCTCCTAGGAACACTGAAGCTTTCTTT
.,.,TRBJ1-2,TRBV6-5,13,CASRGQLIYGYTF,TGTGCCAGCAGAGGACAGCTGATCTATGGCTACACCTTC
.,TRBD1,TRBJ1-2,TRBV5-1,13,CASSWDRNYGYTF,TGCGCCAGCAGCTGGGACAGGAACTATGGCTACACCTTC
.,TRBD1,TRBJ1-4,TRBV13,16,CASSHGTVELNEKLFF,TGTGCCAGCAGCCATGGGACAGTCGAGCTGAATGAAAAACTGTTTTTT
few,.,TRBJ2-7,TRBV7-9,13,CASSLIGGYEQYF,TGTGCCAGCAGCTTAATAGGGGGCTACGAGCAGTACTTC
.,.,TRBJ1-2,TRBV5-6,15,CASSLVHRVIYGYTF,TGTGCCAGCAGCTTGGTCCACAGGGTGATCTATGGCTACACCTTC
.,.,TRBJ2-3,TRBV5-1,14,CASSLEAQTDTQYF,TGCGCCAGCAGCTTGGAAGCCCAAACAGATACGCAGTATTTT
.,TRBD1,TRBJ2-7,TRBV29-1,14,CSVEEEDRVYEQYF,TGCAGCGTTGAAGAAGAGGACAGGGTCTACGAGCAGTACTTC
.,.,TRBJ1-3,TRBV7-8,15,CASSSSRVSGNTIYF,TGTGCCAGCAGCTCGTCCCGGGTCTCTGGAAACACCATATATTTT